This T cell receptor beta chain was sequenced during a study of blood T cells in healthy people across ages (dated by TCRdb to about 2015). Concerning the study at large: In model experiments, template switching captured about one uniquely barcoded TCR beta cDNA molecule for every two T cells. Age-related changes in TCR beta repertoire diversity were measured in the study by deep sequencing normalized with unique cDNA molecular identifiers. The donors were split into four age groups: young (average about 16 years), middle-aged (39), aged (about 56) and long-lived (82). To avoid experimental bias, donors of different ages were spread randomly across the sequencing lanes. Using the same blood draw, the study looked at two additional independent replicas of 1 million unique cDNA reads for two donors, one aged 18 to 29 and the other aged 80 or older. Overall study results and their limits: Compared with the aged group, the long-lived group had more naive CD4+ T cells, fewer expanded clones and increased TCR diversity, suggesting age selection. As age increased, observed TCR beta diversity per million T cells dropped in a roughly linear way, and a significant reduction was already evident by age approximately 40. The percentage of naive T cells measured by flow cytometry correlated strongly with observed TCR beta diversity. Estimates of total diversity based on one million sequenced T cells were regarded as lower bounds and as underestimates. Conclusive comparison of naive and antigen-experienced compartments was prevented by the profiling of bulk unsorted PBMCs. Donor CMV infection status was unknown, potentially confounding age-related changes in expanded clonotypes.

Relative to germline, V is missing 3 bases and J is missing 4 bases, with 19 bases of the junction outside any gene match. CDR1 LGHNA and CDR2 YSLEER are derived from the germline V gene. Its CDR3 holds 19 amino acids, cysteine through phenylalanine. Just the 57-base CDR3 DNA is kept, in frame starting at base 1. Receptor amplification or capture employed 5' RACE. Data came from an Illumina HiSeq 2500. A second PCR of about 6 to 11 cycles was run with a J-beta primer mix and a sample-barcoded 5' primer. A template-switch 5' adaptor carrying 12 random nucleotides introduced a unique molecular identifier onto each TCR beta cDNA molecule. Each sample yielded at least 3 million CDR3-containing paired-end reads. First-strand cDNA synthesis was performed from all RNA using the Mint cDNA synthesis kit, with priming by a TRBC-specific oligonucleotide. Following uracil-DNA glycosylase treatment, all cDNA underwent a first 18-cycle PCR with the universal primers M1SS and BC2_uni_R. In the paper's pipeline: Normalization of each sample was performed by random selection of 1 million high-quality reads, each carrying a distinct molecular identifier. Instead of being binned into consensus sequences, reads that shared molecular identifiers were thrown out. MiTCR, run with a Q25 quality threshold and the strictest error-elimination algorithm, handled CDR3 identification, clonotype clustering and error correction. A nonparametric unseen species model with Euler transformation was used to estimate lower-bound total TCR beta diversity. The public sequencing data were trimmed at Q25 with fastp and processed into clonotypes with MiXCR by TCRdb, which kept only in-frame beta chains. One record per CDR3 amino acid sequence lists the most common genes and DNA. TCRdb assigned the V and J calls; the authors' analysis was not used. This sample comprises 910,000 or so distinct CDR3 sequences, just over 50% of them detected only once. The ten largest clones represent around 21% of the sample.

The donors were roughly 38 Caucasian individuals from Russia, aged roughly 6 to 100 years, who were systemically healthy. Each donor gave 8 to 10 milliliters of peripheral blood, collected into EDTA-treated Vacutainer tubes. Ficoll-Paque density-gradient centrifugation was used to isolate PBMCs, with at least 6.5 million per sample. Total RNA, at least 6 micrograms per sample, was extracted from PBMCs with Trizol reagent. For every donor, an aliquot of PBMCs went through flow cytometry to measure the percentages of naive CD45RAhigh/CD27high T cells. This clonotype is labeled large (0.1 to 1%). This clone's antigen is unknown. It has no much larger one-base neighbor in the sample; base qualities were not kept.

This TCR was sampled from a woman in her sixties in good health. The chain employs TRBV4-3 and TRBJ2-5, and 8 junctional nucleotides match TRBD1. The sample consisted of blood. The CDR3 has the sequence CASSHSSSRQGAPSETQYF. The nucleotide sequence reads TGCGCCAGCAGCCACTCCTCCTCTCGGCAGGGGGCACCGTCAGAGACCCAGTACTTC.